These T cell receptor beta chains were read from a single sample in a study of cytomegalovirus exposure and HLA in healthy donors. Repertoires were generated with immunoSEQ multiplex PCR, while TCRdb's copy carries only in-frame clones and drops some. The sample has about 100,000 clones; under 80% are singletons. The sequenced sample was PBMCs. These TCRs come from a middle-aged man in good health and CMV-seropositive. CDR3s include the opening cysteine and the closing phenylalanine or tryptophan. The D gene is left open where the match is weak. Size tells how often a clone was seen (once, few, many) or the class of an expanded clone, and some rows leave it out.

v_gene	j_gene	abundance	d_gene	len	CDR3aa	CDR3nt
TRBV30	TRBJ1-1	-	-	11	CAWSAQGEAFF	TGTGCCTGGAGTGCCCAGGGTGAAGCTTTCTTT
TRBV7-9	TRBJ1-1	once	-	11	CASSSSRGAFF	TGTGCCAGCAGCTCTTCCCGGGGAGCTTTCTTT
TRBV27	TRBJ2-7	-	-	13	CASSGTGSYEQYF	TGTGCCAGCAGTGGGACTGGTTCCTACGAGCAGTACTTC
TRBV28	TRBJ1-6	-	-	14	CASTNRATSRSLHF	TGTGCCAGCACGAACAGGGCCACGTCACGATCCCTCCACTTT
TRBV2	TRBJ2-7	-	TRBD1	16	CASTVSLGGQVYEQYF	TGTGCCAGCACCGTAAGTCTAGGGGGACAGGTCTACGAGCAGTACTTC
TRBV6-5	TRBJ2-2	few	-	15	CATRPGTKITGELFF	TGTGCCACCCGGCCAGGCACAAAGATTACCGGGGAGCTGTTTTTT
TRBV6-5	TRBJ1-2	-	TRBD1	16	CASSSLWAGGNYGYTF	TGTGCCAGCAGTTCGCTTTGGGCAGGGGGTAACTATGGCTACACCTTC
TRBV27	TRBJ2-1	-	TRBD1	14	CASSFATGGYEQFF	TGTGCCAGCAGTTTCGCGACAGGGGGATATGAGCAGTTCTTC
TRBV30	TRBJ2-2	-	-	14	CAFQEGLNTGELFF	TGTGCCTTCCAAGAAGGACTCAACACCGGGGAGCTGTTTTTT
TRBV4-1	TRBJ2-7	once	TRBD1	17	CASSQDLGQGLSYEQYF	TGCGCCAGCAGCCAAGATCTCGGACAGGGCTTAAGTTACGAGCAGTACTTC
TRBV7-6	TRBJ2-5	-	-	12	CASTKGQETQYF	TGTGCCAGCACCAAGGGGCAAGAGACCCAGTACTTC
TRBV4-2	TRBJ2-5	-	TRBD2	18	CASSQPAGLAGAGETQYF	TGTGCCAGCAGCCAACCTGCGGGACTAGCGGGGGCCGGGGAGACCCAGTACTTC
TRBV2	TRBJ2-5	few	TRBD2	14	CASSAGLAQETQYF	TGTGCCAGCAGTGCCGGACTAGCCCAAGAGACCCAGTACTTC
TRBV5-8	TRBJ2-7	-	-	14	CASSFSGGAYEQYF	TGTGCCAGCAGCTTCAGCGGAGGGGCCTACGAGCAGTACTTC
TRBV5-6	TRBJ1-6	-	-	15	CASTTEGQGISPLHF	TGTGCCAGCACCACCGAGGGGCAGGGGATTTCACCCCTCCACTTT
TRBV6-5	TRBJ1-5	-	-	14	CASSPNSSNQPQHF	TGTGCCAGCAGCCCCAACAGTAGCAATCAGCCCCAGCATTTT
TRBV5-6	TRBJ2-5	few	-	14	CASSRIRVSETQYF	TGTGCCAGCAGCCGGATTCGGGTCTCGGAGACCCAGTACTTC
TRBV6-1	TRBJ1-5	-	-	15	CASSEVVGGLPPQHF	TGTGCCAGCAGTGAAGTAGTCGGGGGGCTTCCCCCCCAGCATTTT
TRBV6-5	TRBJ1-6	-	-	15	CASKSRTDRDSPLHF	TGTGCCAGCAAGAGCCGGACAGACAGAGATTCACCCCTCCACTTT
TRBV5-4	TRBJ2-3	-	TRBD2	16	CASSGSGGAYTDTQYF	TGTGCCAGCAGCGGTAGCGGGGGGGCGTACACAGATACGCAGTATTTT
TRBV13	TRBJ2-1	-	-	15	CASSSPNLADNEQFF	TGTGCCAGCAGCTCCCCTAATCTAGCAGACAATGAGCAGTTCTTC
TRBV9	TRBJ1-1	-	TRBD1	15	CASSEGTGRNTEAFF	TGTGCCAGCAGCGAAGGGACAGGGAGAAACACTGAAGCTTTCTTT
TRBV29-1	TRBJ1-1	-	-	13	CSGLQELNTEAFF	TGCAGCGGTCTACAGGAATTGAACACTGAAGCTTTCTTT
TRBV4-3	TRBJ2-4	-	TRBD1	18	CASSQGQGIRADKNIQYF	TGCGCCAGCAGCCAGGGACAGGGAATTAGGGCGGACAAAAACATTCAGTACTTC
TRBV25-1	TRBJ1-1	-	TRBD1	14	CASSEGQGPTEAFF	TGTGCCAGCAGCGAGGGACAGGGTCCCACTGAAGCTTTCTTT
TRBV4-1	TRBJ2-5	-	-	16	CASSQGLRGRVETQYF	TGCGCCAGCAGCCAAGGACTTCGAGGCCGGGTGGAGACCCAGTACTTC
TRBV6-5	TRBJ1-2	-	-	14	CASSYQGSISGYTF	TGTGCCAGCAGTTACCAGGGGTCGATTAGTGGCTACACCTTC
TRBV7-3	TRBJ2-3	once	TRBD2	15	CASSSSSGGPDTQYF	TGTGCCAGCAGTTCTAGTAGCGGGGGGCCAGATACGCAGTATTTT
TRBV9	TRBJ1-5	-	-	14	CASSPRQSNQPQHF	TGTGCCAGCAGCCCCCGACAAAGCAATCAGCCCCAGCATTTT
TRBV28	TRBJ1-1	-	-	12	CASSRTDSEAFF	TGTGCCAGCAGTCGGACAGACTCTGAAGCTTTCTTT
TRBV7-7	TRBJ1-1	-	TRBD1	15	CASSLGQGMSTEAFF	TGTGCTAGCAGCTTAGGACAGGGGATGAGCACTGAAGCTTTCTTT